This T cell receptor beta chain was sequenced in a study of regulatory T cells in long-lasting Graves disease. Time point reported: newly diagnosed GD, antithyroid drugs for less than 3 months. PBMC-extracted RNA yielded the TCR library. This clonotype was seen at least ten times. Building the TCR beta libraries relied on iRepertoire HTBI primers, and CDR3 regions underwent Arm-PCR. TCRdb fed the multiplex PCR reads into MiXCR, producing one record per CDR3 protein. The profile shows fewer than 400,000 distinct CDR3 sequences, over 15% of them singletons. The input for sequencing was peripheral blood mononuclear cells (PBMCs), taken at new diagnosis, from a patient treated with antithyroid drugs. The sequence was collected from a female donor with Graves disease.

This chain's CDR3 is CASGGSTSPLHF. DNA for the CDR3: TGTGCCTCCGGAGGCTCAACTTCACCCCTCCACTTT. V is TRBV7-8 and J is TRBJ1-6; D uncertain. The germline gives CDR1 SGHVS, CDR2 FQNEAQ. This CDR3 has 12 residues. V lost 11 bases and J 9 bases, leaving 14 bases between the germline ends.